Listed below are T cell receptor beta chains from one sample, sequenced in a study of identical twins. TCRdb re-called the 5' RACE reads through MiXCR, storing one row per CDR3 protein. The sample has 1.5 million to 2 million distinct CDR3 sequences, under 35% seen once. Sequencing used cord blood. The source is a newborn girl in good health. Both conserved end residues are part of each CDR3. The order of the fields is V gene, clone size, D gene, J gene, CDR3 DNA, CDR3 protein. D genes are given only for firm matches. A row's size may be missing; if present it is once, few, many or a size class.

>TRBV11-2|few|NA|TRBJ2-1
TGTGCCAGCAGCCCTCAACTTTACAATGAGCAGTTCTTC
CASSPQLYNEQFF
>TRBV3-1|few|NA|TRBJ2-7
TGTGCCAGCAGCGTGGGCAGGGAGATTTACGAGCAGTACTTC
CASSVGREIYEQYF
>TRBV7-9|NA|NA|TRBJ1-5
TGTGCCAGCAGCCCCATCCTCCACGAGCACCAGCATTTT
CASSPILHEHQHF
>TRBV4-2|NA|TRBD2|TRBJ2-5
TGTGCCAGCAGCCAAGACACCATAGCGGGGCAAGAGACCCAGTACTTC
CASSQDTIAGQETQYF
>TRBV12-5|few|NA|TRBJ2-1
TGTGCTAGTGGTTTGGAACTCAGGTACTTCGGGGAGCGGTACAATGAGCAGTTCTTC
CASGLELRYFGERYNEQFF
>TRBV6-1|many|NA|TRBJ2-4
TGTGCCACCAGTGCGGGTGGGCTCGTTACCGACGCCAAAAACATTCAGTACTTC
CATSAGGLVTDAKNIQYF
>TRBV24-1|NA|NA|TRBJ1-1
TGTGCCACCGTACAGGGATTCATGAACACTGAAGCTTTCTTT
CATVQGFMNTEAFF
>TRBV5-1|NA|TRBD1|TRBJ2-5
TGCGCCAGCAGCGCCGGACAGGGGGCGCATAATGAGCAGTACTTC
CASSAGQGAHNEQYF
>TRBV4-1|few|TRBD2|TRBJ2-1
TGCGCCAGCAGCCAAGTTTCTTTGTCTAGCGGGATCTACAATGAGCAGTTCTTC
CASSQVSLSSGIYNEQFF
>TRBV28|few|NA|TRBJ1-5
TGTGCCAGCAGACCCGGGGCCATCAATCAGCCCCAGCATTTT
CASRPGAINQPQHF
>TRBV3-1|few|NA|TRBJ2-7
TGTGCCAGCAGCCAAGCTTCAGGAGCAGGGACCTCCTACGAGCAGTACTTC
CASSQASGAGTSYEQYF
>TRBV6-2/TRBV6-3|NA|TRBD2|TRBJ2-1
TGTGCCAGCAGTCTTACTCGACTAGCCGGTGAGCAGTTCTTC
CASSLTRLAGEQFF
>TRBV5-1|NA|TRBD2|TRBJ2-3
TGCGCCAGCAGCCCGAAGTGGGGGGGAGATACGCAGTATTTT
CASSPKWGGDTQYF
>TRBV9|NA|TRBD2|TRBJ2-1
TGTGCCAGCAGCGCCGGCTTCTTAGAGCGGGAGTCCTACAATGAGCAGTTCTTC
CASSAGFLERESYNEQFF
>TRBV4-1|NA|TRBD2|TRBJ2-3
TGCGCCAGCAGTCAAGAAGGGACTAGCGTCTCACAGTATTTT
CASSQEGTSVSQYF
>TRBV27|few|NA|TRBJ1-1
TGTGCCAGCAGTTCGTGGGGACACACTGAAGCTTTCTTT
CASSSWGHTEAFF
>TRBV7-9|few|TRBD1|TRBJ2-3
TGTGCCAGCAGCGCCGGGACAGGGAAGTGGGTCACAGATACGCAGTATTTT
CASSAGTGKWVTDTQYF
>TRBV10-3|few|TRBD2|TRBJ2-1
TGTGCCATCAGTCAGCGGGGGGGCCCCTACAATGAGCAGTTCTTC
CAISQRGGPYNEQFF
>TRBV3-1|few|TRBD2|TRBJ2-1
TGTGCCAGCAGCCAAGATCTGGGACTAGCGGCCACACACAATGAGCAGTTCTTC
CASSQDLGLAATHNEQFF
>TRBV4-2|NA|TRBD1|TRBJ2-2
TGTGCCAGCAGCCAAAGGGACTCGGGACAGGGGGTAACCGGGGAGCTGTTTTTT
CASSQRDSGQGVTGELFF